The clone carrying this T cell receptor beta chain was detected a few times. Its antigen is not identified. This specimen comes from a study of PD-1 blockade in classical Hodgkin lymphoma. Overall study findings and caveats: A reduction in baseline TCR diversity was reportedly seen in newly diagnosed patients relative to healthy donors.

TCRdb's table, derived via immunoSEQ multiplex PCR, lists solely in-frame clones and lacks some. In the table there are under 100,000 clones, 80% to 85% of which are singletons. The CDR3 is made up of 14 amino acids. V lost 3 bases, J lost 6 bases, and 12 bases lay in between. In germline, CDR1 is MDHEN, CDR2 SYDVKM. Following autologous stem cell transplantation, relapse occurred in every patient, and exposure to brentuximab vedotin varied. This chain links TRBV28 with TRBJ1-5, with D perhaps matching TRBD1 (5 bases). The source is a human donor with classical Hodgkin lymphoma. The starting material was peripheral blood mononuclear cells (PBMCs), obtained at baseline. The CDR3 here is CASSFGGGGQPQHF. DNA for the CDR3: TGTGCCAGCAGTTTCGGGGGGGGAGGTCAGCCCCAGCATTTT.